By proportion, the clone carrying this T cell receptor (beta chain) is medium-sized (0.01 to 0.1%). TRB rearrangements spanning V, D and J were amplified using mixed TRB-A/B primers. TCRdb re-derived calls from the multiplex PCR reads in MiXCR, one entry per CDR3 protein. The sample lists around 1,000 distinct CDR3 sequences, 15% to 20% occurring once. Amplification of TCR beta used genomic DNA extracted from peripheral blood. This sample was taken from a study of T cell repertoires in aging, cancer and after chemotherapy. This receptor was taken from a human donor with a solid tumor. The sequencing input was blood.

The CDR3 region is CASSPVRTGDRDSPLHF. CDR3 nucleotides: TGTGCCAGCTCACCAGTTAGGACAGGGGATCGAGATTCACCCCTCCACTTT. V is TRBV18 and J is TRBJ1-6; 9 bases agree with TRBD1. The CDR3 is made up of 17 amino acids. Per germline, CDR1 KGHSH and CDR2 LQKENI. Trimming cost V 2 bases and J 8 bases; bases outside gene matches: 10.